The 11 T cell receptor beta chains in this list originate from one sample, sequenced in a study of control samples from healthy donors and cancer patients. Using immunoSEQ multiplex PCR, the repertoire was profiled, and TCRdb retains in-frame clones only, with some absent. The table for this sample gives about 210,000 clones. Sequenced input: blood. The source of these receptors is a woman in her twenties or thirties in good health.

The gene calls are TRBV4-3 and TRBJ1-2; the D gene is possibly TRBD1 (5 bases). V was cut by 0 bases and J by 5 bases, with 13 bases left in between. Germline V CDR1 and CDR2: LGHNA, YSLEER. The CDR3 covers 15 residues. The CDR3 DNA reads TGCGCCAGCAGCCAAGATAGTGGGACGAGTTATGGCTACACCTTC. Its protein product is CASSQDSGTSYGYTF.

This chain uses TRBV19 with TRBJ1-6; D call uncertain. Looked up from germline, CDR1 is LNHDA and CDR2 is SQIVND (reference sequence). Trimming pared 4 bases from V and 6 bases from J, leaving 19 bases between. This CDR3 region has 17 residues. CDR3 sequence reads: CASSTGRWRVLNSPLHF. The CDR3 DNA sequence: TGTGCCAGTAGTACCGGACGGTGGAGGGTCCTTAATTCACCCCTCCACTTT.

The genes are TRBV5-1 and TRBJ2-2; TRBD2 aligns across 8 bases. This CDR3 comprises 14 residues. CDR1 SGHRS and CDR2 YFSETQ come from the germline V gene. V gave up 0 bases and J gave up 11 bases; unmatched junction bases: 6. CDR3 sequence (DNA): TGCGCCAGCAGCTTGGTGGCGGGGGGCTTCGAGCTGTTTTTT. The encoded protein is CASSLVAGGFELFF. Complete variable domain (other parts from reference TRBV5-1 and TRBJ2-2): KAGVTQTPRYLIKTRGQQVTLSCSPISGHRSVSWYQQTPGQGLQFLFEYFSETQRNKGNFPGRFSGRQFSNSRSEMNVSTLELGDSALYLCASSLVAGGFELFFGEGSRLTVL.

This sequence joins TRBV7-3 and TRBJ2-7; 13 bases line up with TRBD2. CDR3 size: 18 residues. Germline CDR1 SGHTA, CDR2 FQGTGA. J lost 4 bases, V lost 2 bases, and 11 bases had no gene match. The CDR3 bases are TGTGCCAGCAGCTTACAGATGACTAGCGGGGGGCCATTTTACGAGCAGTACTTC. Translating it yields CASSLQMTSGGPFYEQYF. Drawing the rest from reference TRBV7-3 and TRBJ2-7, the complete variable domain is GAGVSQTPSNKVTEKGKYVELRCDPISGHTALYWYRQSLGQGPEFLIYFQGTGAADDSGLPNDRFFAVRPEGSVSTLKIQRTERGDSAVYLCASSLQMTSGGPFYEQYFGPGTRLTVT.

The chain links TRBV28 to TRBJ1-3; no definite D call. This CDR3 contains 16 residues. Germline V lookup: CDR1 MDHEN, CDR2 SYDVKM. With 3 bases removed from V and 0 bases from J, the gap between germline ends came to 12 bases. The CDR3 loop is CASSLEVLSSGNTIYF. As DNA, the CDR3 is TGTGCCAGCAGTTTGGAGGTCTTGAGCTCTGGAAACACCATATATTTT.

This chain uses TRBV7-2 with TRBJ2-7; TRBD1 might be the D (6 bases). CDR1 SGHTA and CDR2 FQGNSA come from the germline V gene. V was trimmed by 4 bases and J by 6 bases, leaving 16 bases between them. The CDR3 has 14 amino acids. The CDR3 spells CASSSQGLRIEQYF. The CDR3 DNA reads TGTGCCAGCAGCTCTCAGGGGTTAAGGATCGAGCAGTACTTC.

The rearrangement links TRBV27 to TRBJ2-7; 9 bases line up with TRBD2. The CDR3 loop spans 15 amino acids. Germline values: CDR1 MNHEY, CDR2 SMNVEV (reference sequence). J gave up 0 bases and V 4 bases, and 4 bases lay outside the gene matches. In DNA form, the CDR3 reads TGTGCCAGCAGTTATAGCGGGGGCCTCTCCTACGAGCAGTACTTC. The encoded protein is CASSYSGGLSYEQYF.

CDR3 coding DNA: TGCGCCAGCAGCCAAGGCTTCAGCGGAGAGACCCAGTACTTC. This gives the protein CASSQGFSGETQYF. The V call is TRBV4-3, the J call TRBJ2-5; tentatively, D is TRBD2 (5 bases). Trimming stripped 1 base from V and 4 bases from J, with 10 bases between. The CDR3 sequence is 14 residues long. CDR1 and CDR2 (germline): LGHNA, YSLEER.

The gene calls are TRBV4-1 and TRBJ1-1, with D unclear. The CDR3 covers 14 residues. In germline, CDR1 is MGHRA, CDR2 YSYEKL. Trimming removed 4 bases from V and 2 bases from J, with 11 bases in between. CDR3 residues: CASSLGELNTEAFF. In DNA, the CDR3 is TGCGCCAGCAGCCTTGGGGAGCTTAACACTGAAGCTTTCTTT.

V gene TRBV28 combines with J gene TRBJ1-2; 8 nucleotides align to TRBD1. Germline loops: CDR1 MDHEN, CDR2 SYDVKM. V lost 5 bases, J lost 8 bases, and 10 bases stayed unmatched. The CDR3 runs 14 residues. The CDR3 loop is CASSPIQGAKGYTF. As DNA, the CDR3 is TGTGCCAGCAGTCCCATTCAGGGGGCGAAAGGCTACACCTTC.

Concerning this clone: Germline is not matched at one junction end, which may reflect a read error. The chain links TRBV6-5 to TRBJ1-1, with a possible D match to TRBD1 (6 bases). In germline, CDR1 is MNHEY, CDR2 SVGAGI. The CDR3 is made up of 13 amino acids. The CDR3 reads CASRSQGNSEAFF. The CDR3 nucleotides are TGTGCCAGCAGATCACAGGGAAACAGTGAAGCTTTCTTT.